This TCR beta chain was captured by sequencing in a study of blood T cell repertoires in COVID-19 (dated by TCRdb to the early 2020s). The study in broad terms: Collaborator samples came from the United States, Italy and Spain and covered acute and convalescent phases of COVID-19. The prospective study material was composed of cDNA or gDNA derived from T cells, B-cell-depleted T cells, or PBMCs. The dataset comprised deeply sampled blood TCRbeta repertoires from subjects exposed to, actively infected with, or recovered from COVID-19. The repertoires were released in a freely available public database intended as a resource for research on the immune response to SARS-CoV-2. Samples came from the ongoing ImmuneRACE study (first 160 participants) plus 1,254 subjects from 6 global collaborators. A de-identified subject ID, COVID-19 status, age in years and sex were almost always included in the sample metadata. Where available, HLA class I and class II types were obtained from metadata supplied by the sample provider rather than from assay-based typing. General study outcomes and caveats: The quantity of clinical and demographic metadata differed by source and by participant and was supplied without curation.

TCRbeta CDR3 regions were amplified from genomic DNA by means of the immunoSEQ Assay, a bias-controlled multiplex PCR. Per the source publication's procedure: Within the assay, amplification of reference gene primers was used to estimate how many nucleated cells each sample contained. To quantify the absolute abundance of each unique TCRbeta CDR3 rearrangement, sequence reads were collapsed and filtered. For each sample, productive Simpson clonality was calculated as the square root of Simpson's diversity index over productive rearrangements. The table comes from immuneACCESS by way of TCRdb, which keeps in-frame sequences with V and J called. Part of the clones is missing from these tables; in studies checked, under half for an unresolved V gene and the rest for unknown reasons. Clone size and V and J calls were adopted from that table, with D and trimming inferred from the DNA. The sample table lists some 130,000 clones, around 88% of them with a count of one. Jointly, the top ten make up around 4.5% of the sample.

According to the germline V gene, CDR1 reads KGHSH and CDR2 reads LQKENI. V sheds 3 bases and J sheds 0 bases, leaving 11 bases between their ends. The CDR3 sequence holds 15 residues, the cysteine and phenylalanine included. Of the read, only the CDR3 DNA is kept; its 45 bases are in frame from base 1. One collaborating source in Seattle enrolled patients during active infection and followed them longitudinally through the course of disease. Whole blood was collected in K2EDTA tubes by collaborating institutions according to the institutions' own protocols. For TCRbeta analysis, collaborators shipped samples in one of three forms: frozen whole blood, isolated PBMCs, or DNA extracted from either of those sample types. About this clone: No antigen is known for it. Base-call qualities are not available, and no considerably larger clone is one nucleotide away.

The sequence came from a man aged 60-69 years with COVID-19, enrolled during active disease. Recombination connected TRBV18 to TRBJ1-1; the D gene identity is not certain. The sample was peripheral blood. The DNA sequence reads TGTGCCAGCTCACCGGTGGAGAGCATGAACACTGAAGCTTTCTTT. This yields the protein CASSPVESMNTEAFF.